The 8 T cell receptor beta chains presented below share a single source sample, sequenced in a study of blood T cell repertoires in COVID-19. Method: immunoSEQ multiplex PCR; TCRdb's copy keeps in-frame clones and lacks some. The repertoire has 150,000 or so clones, 75% to 90% of them found once; the top ten carry 8%. The sequencing input was peripheral blood. Receptors were obtained from a woman aged 55-75 years with COVID-19, enrolled during active disease.

The chain carries TRBV19 and TRBJ1-1, with 8 bases fitting TRBD1. CDR1 and CDR2 (germline): LNHDA, SQIVND (reference sequence). V lost 5 bases to trimming and J lost 3 bases; unmatched junction nucleotides: 8. The CDR3 contains 15 residues. This CDR3 is CASSVQGAGYTEAFF. The DNA for the CDR3 is TGTGCCAGTAGTGTCCAGGGGGCCGGATACACTGAAGCTTTCTTT.

This clone has just one count. The rearrangement links TRBV7-2 to TRBJ1-3; no clear D gene. This CDR3 contains 17 residues. Looked up from germline, CDR1 is SGHTA and CDR2 is FQGNSA. Trimming took 0 bases from V and 5 from J, leaving 17 bases between them. The CDR3 region has the DNA TGTGCCAGCAGCTTAGCGCCTGGGAGGGAAGGGAGAAACACCATATATTTT. This codes for CASSLAPGREGRNTIYF. Variable domain in full (rest from reference TRBV7-2 and TRBJ1-3): GAGVSQSPSNKVTEKGKDVELRCDPISGHTALYWYRQSLGQGLEFLIYFQGNSAPDKSGLPSDRFSAERTGGSVSTLTIQRTQQEDSAVYLCASSLAPGREGRNTIYFGEGSWLTVV.

The chain links TRBV27 to TRBJ1-1; maybe TRBD1 (6 bases). Germline V CDR1 and CDR2: MNHEY, SMNVEV (reference sequence). The CDR3 contains 13 residues. The germline V and J ends were trimmed by 3 bases and 4 bases, with 9 bases remaining between them. This chain's CDR3 is CASSFRGVTEAFF. The CDR3 nucleotides read TGTGCCAGCAGTTTCAGGGGCGTCACTGAAGCTTTCTTT.

The J gene is TRBJ2-1, the V gene TRBV9; TRBD1 matches 7 bases. The CDR3 has 15 amino acids. Germline V lookup: CDR1 SGDLS, CDR2 YYNGEE. With 3 bases clipped from V and 5 bases from J, the junction kept 8 bases outside the gene matches. CDR3: CASSGGKGAHNEQFF. CDR3 bases: TGTGCCAGCAGCGGGGGGAAGGGGGCCCACAATGAGCAGTTCTTC.

The genes are TRBV6-5 and TRBJ1-2, with D unresolved. V was trimmed by 2 bases and J by 6 bases, leaving 16 bases between them. This CDR3 comprises 15 residues. Germline loops: CDR1 MNHEY, CDR2 SVGAGI. The CDR3 DNA reads TGTGCCAGCAGTTACAACCAGGTGTCATTGGATGGCTACACCTTC. It codes for CASSYNQVSLDGYTF.

The chain carries TRBV5-1 and TRBJ2-7; 7 bases are a match to TRBD1. This CDR3 has 15 residues. V shed 2 bases and J 5 bases; nucleotides not matched to a gene: 10. From germline, CDR1 is SGHRS and CDR2 YFSETQ. The CDR3 region has the DNA TGCGCCAGCAGCTTCGACAGGGACCTTTTGAACGAGCAGTACTTC. This codes for CASSFDRDLLNEQYF. Based on the CDR3 plus reference TRBV5-1 and TRBJ2-7, the full variable domain is KAGVTQTPRYLIKTRGQQVTLSCSPISGHRSVSWYQQTPGQGLQFLFEYFSETQRNKGNFPGRFSGRQFSNSRSEMNVSTLELGDSALYLCASSFDRDLLNEQYFGPGTRLTVT.

The V gene is TRBV28, the J gene TRBJ2-2; 8 positions agree with TRBD1. The V gene's germline CDR1 is MDHEN and CDR2 SYDVKM. The length of the CDR3 is 16 residues. Germline trimming cut 5 bases from V and 4 bases from J; bases unmatched to any gene: 9. The CDR3 region is CASSPPTGAITGELFF. As DNA, the CDR3 is TGTGCCAGCAGTCCTCCGACAGGGGCAATCACCGGGGAGCTGTTTTTT.

This clone appeared once. The rearrangement joins TRBV5-1 to TRBJ2-5; 7 bases match TRBD2. CDR3 size: 15 residues. Germline loops: CDR1 SGHRS, CDR2 YFSETQ. Trimming cost V 2 bases and J 0 bases; bases outside gene matches: 4. This CDR3 is CASSLMGGYQETQYF. Here the CDR3 DNA reads TGCGCCAGCAGCTTAATGGGGGGGTACCAAGAGACCCAGTACTTC.